The 31 T cell receptor beta chains listed next were all sequenced from one sample in a study of blood T cells in healthy people across ages. Combining a sample-barcoded 5' primer with a J-beta primer mix, a second PCR ran for roughly 6 to 11 cycles. Using its own MiXCR run on the 5' RACE reads, TCRdb lists one record per CDR3 protein. The profile shows about 2 million distinct CDR3 sequences, about 49% of them singletons. Sequencing was done on a sample of blood. The source of these receptors is a woman aged 40 to 50 in good health.

This clonotype was recorded a few times. DNA of the CDR3: TGCAGTGCCACCAGGGACGGGTACGAGCAGTACTTC. Translated: CSATRDGYEQYF. V usage is TRBV20-1 and J usage is TRBJ2-7, with D possibly called TRBD1 or TRBD2 (5 bases each). Trimming removed 6 bases from V and 4 bases from J, with 13 bases in between. Per germline, CDR1 DFQATT and CDR2 SNEGSKA (reference sequence). The CDR3 spans 12 residues.

This clonotype has only a few counts. The chain uses TRBV10-3 and TRBJ2-5, with D possibly being TRBD1 or TRBD2 (5 bases each). The germline V gene encodes CDR1 ENHRY and CDR2 SYGVKD. The CDR3 is made up of 18 amino acids. The V and J ends lost 3 bases and 3 bases respectively, with 23 bases between them. The CDR3 loop reads CAISDSSRGGAGEETQYF. CDR3 bases: TGTGCCATCAGTGATTCCAGTCGGGGCGGTGCGGGCGAAGAGACCCAGTACTTC.

The rearrangement uses TRBV13 and TRBJ2-3; D is possibly TRBD1 (6 bases). V was clipped by 6 bases and J by 2 bases, with 18 bases between them. This CDR3 region has 16 residues. Germline CDR1 and CDR2: PRHDT and FYEKMQ (reference sequence). The CDR3 sequence is CASRPRRDTSTDTQYF. The DNA of the CDR3 is TGTGCCAGCAGACCTCGCCGGGACACCTCCACAGATACGCAGTATTTT.

This clonotype was detected a few times. This chain uses TRBV4-1 with TRBJ1-2; possibly TRBD1 for D (5 bases). The germline V gene has CDR1 MGHRA and CDR2 YSYEKL. The length of the CDR3 is 15 residues. V was pared by 3 bases and J by 2 bases, with 13 bases between. The CDR3 DNA reads as TGCGCCAGCAGCCAGGGGCAAAATCCCAACTATGGCTACACCTTC. Translated: CASSQGQNPNYGYTF.

The chain joins TRBV5-1 to TRBJ1-2; D gene ambiguous. CDR1 and CDR2 from the germline V gene are SGHRS and YFSETQ. This CDR3 region has 15 residues. With 4 bases removed from V and 8 bases from J, the gap between germline ends came to 21 bases. CDR3 residues: CASSPRTDVSSGYTF. DNA for the CDR3: TGCGCCAGCAGCCCTCGGACGGATGTATCGTCCGGCTACACCTTC. The entire variable domain, with the rest obtained from reference TRBV5-1 and TRBJ1-2, is as follows: KAGVTQTPRYLIKTRGQQVTLSCSPISGHRSVSWYQQTPGQGLQFLFEYFSETQRNKGNFPGRFSGRQFSNSRSEMNVSTLELGDSALYLCASSPRTDVSSGYTFGSGTRLTVV.

The chain combines TRBV12-3 or TRBV12-4 with TRBJ1-6; a possible D gene is TRBD1 (5 bases). V shed 6 bases and J shed 6 bases, with 21 bases lying between them. The CDR3 length is 17 residues. The CDR3 sequence: CASSPRLGAAGNSPLHF. The DNA for the CDR3 is TGTGCCAGCAGCCCCCGCCTAGGGGCGGCGGGTAATTCACCCCTCCACTTT.

In the case of this clonotype: A junction boundary mismatches the germline segment, possibly from a read error. This sequence joins TRBV12-3 or TRBV12-4 and TRBJ2-7; possibly TRBD1 for D (5 bases). The CDR3 sequence is 13 residues long. The CDR3 reads CASSVALQEKQYF. As DNA, the CDR3 is TGTGCCAGCAGTGTAGCCCTACAGGAGAAGCAGTACTTC.

This clonotype came up a few times. The chain links TRBV5-1 to TRBJ1-2, with TRBD1 identical over 8 bases. Germline loops: CDR1 SGHRS, CDR2 YFSETQ. The length of the CDR3 is 17 residues. V lost 4 bases, J lost 6 bases, and 17 bases stayed unmatched. CDR3 bases: TGCGCCAGCAGCCCTGGACAGGGCGGGCGCGCTTTGAATGGCTACACCTTC. Protein: CASSPGQGGRALNGYTF.

The chain recombines TRBV6-1 with TRBJ2-1, with 9 positions matching TRBD1. With 7 bases clipped from V and 4 bases from J, the junction kept 5 bases outside the gene matches. The V gene's germline CDR1 is MNHNS and CDR2 SASEGT. The CDR3 extends over 14 amino acids. Here the CDR3 DNA reads TGTGCCAGCACCAAGACAGGGGGGTACAATGAGCAGTTCTTC. Translated, it gives CASTKTGGYNEQFF.

This CDR3 is CASSPAGGGELFF. In nucleotides, the CDR3 is TGTGCCAGCAGTCCGGCGGGGGGCGGGGAGCTGTTTTTT. The chain links TRBV6-5 to TRBJ2-2; 8 nucleotides align to TRBD2. The length of the CDR3 is 13 residues. J was trimmed by 7 bases and V by 5 bases; bases with no gene match: 3. Germline V gives CDR1 MNHEY, CDR2 SVGAGI.

This clonotype was observed a handful of times. This chain links TRBV4-3 with TRBJ1-2; the D is unclear. CDR3 size: 16 residues. The germline V and J ends were trimmed by 0 bases and 1 base, with 12 bases remaining between them. Per the germline V gene, CDR1 is LGHNA and CDR2 is YSLEER. The CDR3 nucleotides read TGCGCCAGCAGCCAAGAAAACAGAAACAATAACTATGGCTACACCTTC. It yields the protein CASSQENRNNNYGYTF.

This clonotype was seen only a few times. The chain uses TRBV29-1 and TRBJ2-1; tentative D call: TRBD2 (5 bases). V lost 4 bases and J 3 bases, leaving 10 bases between the germline ends. The CDR3 contains 13 residues. Germline lookup yields CDR1 SQVTM and CDR2 ANQGSEA. CDR3 amino acids: CSVVEGYYNEQFF. The CDR3 coding sequence is TGCAGCGTTGTTGAGGGTTACTACAATGAGCAGTTCTTC.

A remark on this clonotype: A read error may account for a junction end that differs from germline. The chain employs TRBV7-7 and TRBJ2-1; 8 bases fit TRBD1. Germline assignment: CDR1 SSHAT and CDR2 FNYEAQ (reference sequence). This CDR3 is built from 15 residues. The CDR3 nucleotides are TGTGCTAGCAGCCTCGGGACAGGATTCGACAATGAGCAGTTCTTC. It is translated as CASSLGTGFDNEQFF.

Only one count was recorded for this clonotype. The chain combines TRBV27 with TRBJ2-4; the match to TRBD2 covers 8 bases. The J call is in doubt because the DNA end fits TRBJ2-5 better. The CDR3 spans 14 residues. Germline values: CDR1 MNHEY, CDR2 SMNVEV (reference sequence). CDR3 protein: CASSFYGGAETQYF. In nucleotides, the CDR3 is TGTGCCAGCAGTTTCTACGGGGGGGCAGAGACCCAGTACTTC.

This clonotype was counted only a few times. The chain couples TRBV7-2 to TRBJ2-1; D assignment may be TRBD1 or TRBD2 (5 bases each). This CDR3 contains 15 residues. The V gene's germline CDR1 is SGHTA and CDR2 FQGNSA. V gave up 5 bases and J gave up 2 bases, with 13 bases separating them. The CDR3 protein is CASSPEGQPYNEQFF. The CDR3, as DNA: TGTGCCAGCAGCCCCGAGGGGCAGCCCTACAATGAGCAGTTCTTC.

A single count supports this clonotype. The chain uses TRBV7-9 and TRBJ2-1; D may be TRBD1 (5 bases). The CDR3 spans 15 residues. The V gene lost 5 bases and the J gene lost 0 bases, with 11 bases spanning the gap. CDR1 SEHNR and CDR2 FQNEAQ come from the germline V gene (reference sequence). This chain's CDR3 is CASSPPGYSYNEQFF. The CDR3 DNA is TGTGCCAGCAGCCCCCCAGGGTACTCCTACAATGAGCAGTTCTTC. Together with reference TRBV7-9 and TRBJ2-1, the CDR3 gives the full variable domain: DTGVSQNPRHKITKRGQNVTFRCDPISEHNRLYWYRQTLGQGPEFLTYFQNEAQLEKSRLLSDRFSAERPKGSFSTLEIQRTEQGDSAMYLCASSPPGYSYNEQFFGPGTRLTVL.

The chain joins TRBV5-6 to TRBJ2-1; 10 bases are shared with TRBD1. Germline loops: CDR1 SGHDT, CDR2 YYEEEE. The J segment lost 2 bases and the V segment lost 3 bases, leaving 14 bases of the junction unmatched. This CDR3 is built from 19 residues. The CDR3 reads CASSSPGTGVGGAYNEQFF. In DNA, the CDR3 is TGTGCCAGCAGCTCCCCCGGGACAGGGGTGGGGGGGGCCTACAATGAGCAGTTCTTC.

The chain carries TRBV20-1 and TRBJ1-5; D possibly corresponds to TRBD1 (5 bases). Deletions cut 4 bases from V and 6 bases from J, with 13 bases between. CDR3 length: 13 residues. Germline V gene sequence: CDR1 DFQATT, CDR2 SNEGSKA (reference sequence). CDR3 sequence reads: CSAMGGKSQPQHF. The CDR3 nucleotides are TGCAGTGCTATGGGGGGGAAGTCTCAGCCCCAGCATTTT.

A few counts support this clonotype. J is TRBJ2-1 and V is TRBV4-1, with D uncertain. Germline assignment: CDR1 MGHRA and CDR2 YSYEKL. V dropped 5 bases and J dropped 5 bases, with 19 bases sitting between them. The CDR3 has 16 residues. CDR3 sequence (DNA): TGCGCCAGCAGCACCCAACAAAAAACCCAGGACAATGAGCAGTTCTTC. Amino acid sequence: CASSTQQKTQDNEQFF.

This chain uses TRBV28 with TRBJ2-2; the D gene is possibly TRBD1 (6 bases). CDR1 is MDHEN and CDR2 is SYDVKM in the germline V gene. This CDR3 has 15 amino acids. V was cut by 6 bases and J by 5 bases, with 16 bases left in between. This CDR3 reads CASRGQRVQTGELFF. CDR3 coding DNA: TGTGCCAGCAGAGGACAGAGGGTCCAAACCGGGGAGCTGTTTTTT.

This clonotype is a singleton in its sample. This chain links TRBV5-1 with TRBJ2-1; TRBD2 matches 10 bases. The J segment lost 0 bases and the V segment lost 0 bases, leaving 6 bases of the junction unmatched. The germline V gene has CDR1 SGHRS and CDR2 YFSETQ. There are 18 residues in the CDR3. Here the CDR3 reads CASSLVLAGAPSYNEQFF. The CDR3 bases are TGCGCCAGCAGCTTGGTTCTAGCGGGGGCTCCCTCCTACAATGAGCAGTTCTTC.

This clonotype was picked up a small number of times. The chain links TRBV2 to TRBJ2-4; either TRBD1 or TRBD2 may fit D (5 bases each). The last part of the DNA fits TRBJ2-5 better; the J call may be wrong. This CDR3 has 14 amino acids. In germline, CDR1 is SNHLY, CDR2 FYNNEI. CDR3 sequence reads: CASSRPGTRETQYF. As DNA, the CDR3 is TGTGCCAGCAGCCGGCCAGGGACCCGAGAGACCCAGTACTTC.

The chain couples TRBV3-1 to TRBJ1-4; unclear D gene. The V end was cut by 0 bases, the J end by 3 bases, with 8 bases between. The CDR3 runs 15 residues. In germline, CDR1 is LGHDT, CDR2 YNNKEL (reference sequence). CDR3 bases: TGTGCCAGCAGCCAAGATCTTAGGGCTAATGAAAAACTGTTTTTT. It encodes CASSQDLRANEKLFF.

The chain employs TRBV7-2 and TRBJ1-6; D is ambiguous. CDR1 SGHTA and CDR2 FQGNSA come from the germline V gene. Trimming pared 6 bases from V and 9 bases from J, leaving 15 bases between. CDR3 size: 14 residues. The CDR3 coding sequence is TGTGCCAGCAGTTCGACGACCGACGGTTCACCCCTCCACTTT. Residues: CASSSTTDGSPLHF.

The chain recombines TRBV4-1 with TRBJ2-4; D tentatively fits TRBD1 or TRBD2 (5 bases each). CDR3 length: 16 amino acids. Germline CDR1 MGHRA, CDR2 YSYEKL. Trimming took off 1 base at V and 2 bases at J, with 12 bases between the two ends. The CDR3 coding sequence is TGCGCCAGCAGCCAAGCTCGGGGCCTGACCAAAAACATTCAGTACTTC. Amino acids: CASSQARGLTKNIQYF.

The chain employs TRBV6-2 or TRBV6-3 and TRBJ1-5; D gene ambiguous. Germline V gene sequence: CDR1 MNHEY, CDR2 SVGEGT. The CDR3 extends over 13 amino acids. Trimming took off 7 bases at V and 6 bases at J, with 13 bases between the two ends. The CDR3 region is CASTDPALQPQHF. CDR3 coding DNA: TGTGCCAGCACTGACCCGGCGCTTCAGCCCCAGCATTTT.

This clonotype was recorded once. The chain has TRBV7-9 and TRBJ2-5, with TRBD2 matching over 8 bases. TRBJ2-7 matches the DNA end more closely, so the J call is doubtful. The CDR3 runs to 13 residues. Germline V gene lookup returns CDR1 SEHNR and CDR2 FQNEAQ (reference sequence). The CDR3 coding sequence is TGTGCCAGCAGCCCCGGGGGGGATGACGAGCAGTACTTC. As protein: CASSPGGDDEQYF.

The chain links TRBV5-1 to TRBJ2-3; D is perhaps TRBD1 (6 bases). V was pared by 4 bases and J by 0 bases, with 18 bases between. CDR3 length: 17 residues. Germline-derived CDR1 and CDR2 are SGHRS and YFSETQ. CDR3 coding DNA: TGCGCCAGCAGCCCAGGGACATTAGAATCTAGCACAGATACGCAGTATTTT. This encodes CASSPGTLESSTDTQYF.

In its sample, this clonotype was seen a few times. CDR3 sequence reads: CASSSPRDRGLSYEQYF. In DNA form, the CDR3 reads TGTGCCAGCAGTTCGCCCCGGGACAGGGGGCTCTCCTACGAGCAGTACTTC. The gene calls are TRBV12-3 or TRBV12-4 and TRBJ2-7; 12 bases are a match to TRBD1. The CDR3 is 17 amino acids. J gave up 0 bases and V 4 bases, and 7 bases lay outside the gene matches.

The CDR3 protein is CASSHPPGGGEAFF. CDR3 bases: TGTGCCAGCAGCCATCCCCCCGGAGGCGGTGAAGCTTTCTTT. The chain uses TRBV4-2 and TRBJ1-1; D not certain. From germline, CDR1 is LGHNA and CDR2 YNFKEQ. The CDR3 totals 14 residues. V lost 3 bases to trimming and J lost 7 bases, with 15 bases between them.

The gene calls are TRBV7-9 and TRBJ2-3, with 7 bases fitting TRBD1. V trimming: 2 bases; J trimming: 4 bases; junction bases outside the gene matches: 9. Germline V CDR1 and CDR2: SEHNR, FQNEAQ (reference sequence). CDR3 length equals 16 residues. Here the CDR3 reads CASSLLPGQQSDTQYF. In nucleotides, the CDR3 is TGTGCCAGCAGCTTACTCCCGGGACAGCAATCAGATACGCAGTATTTT. The complete variable domain, with remaining parts taken from reference TRBV7-9 and TRBJ2-3, reads DTGVSQNPRHKITKRGQNVTFRCDPISEHNRLYWYRQTLGQGPEFLTYFQNEAQLEKSRLLSDRFSAERPKGSFSTLEIQRTEQGDSAMYLCASSLLPGQQSDTQYFGPGTRLTVL.